This T cell receptor (beta chain) was retrieved from a study of blood T cell repertoires in COVID-19. Study as a whole: PBMCs, B-cell-depleted T cells, or T cells were the source of the cDNA or gDNA that made up the material.

Individuals drawn from approximately 26 US areas were roughly 18 to 89 years old. Cohorts were determined from participant-reported clinical history. Only in-frame clones appear in the TCRdb table, and some are missing; sequencing was by immunoSEQ multiplex PCR. The sample shows about 200,000 clones, 82% of them seen only once. Germline-derived CDR1 and CDR2 are LNHDA and SQIVND (reference sequence). This CDR3 is built from 13 residues. V was pared by 9 bases and J by 2 bases, with 11 bases between. The sequencing sample was made of PBMCs or T cells enriched from blood (not recorded which). This receptor was identified in a woman aged 55-69 years with acute COVID-19. The chain carries TRBV19 and TRBJ2-1; possible D gene TRBD2, 6 bases. The CDR3 DNA sequence: TGTGCCAGCTCGACTAGTGCCTACAATGAGCAGTTCTTC. This translates into CASSTSAYNEQFF.